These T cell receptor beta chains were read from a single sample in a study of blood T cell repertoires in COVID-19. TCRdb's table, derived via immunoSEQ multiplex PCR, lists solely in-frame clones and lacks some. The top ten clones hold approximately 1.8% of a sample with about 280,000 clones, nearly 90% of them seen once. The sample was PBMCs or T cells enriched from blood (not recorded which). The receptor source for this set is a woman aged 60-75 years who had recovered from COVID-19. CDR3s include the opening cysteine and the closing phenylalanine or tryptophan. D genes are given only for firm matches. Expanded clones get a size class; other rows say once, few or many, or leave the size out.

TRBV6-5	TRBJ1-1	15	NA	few	TGTGCCAGCAGTTATTCCTGGGACACCTCCGCGGCGGCTTTCTTT	CASSYSWDTSAAAFF
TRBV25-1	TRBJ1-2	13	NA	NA	TGTGCCAGCAGTGAACCAGGATACTATGGCTACACCTTC	CASSEPGYYGYTF
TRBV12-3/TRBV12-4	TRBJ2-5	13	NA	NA	TGTGCCAGCAGTCCCCGCACAGGGTGGACCCAGTACTTC	CASSPRTGWTQYF
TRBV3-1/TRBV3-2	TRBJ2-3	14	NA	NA	TGTGCCAGCAGCCATGCAGTCGGCACAGATACGCAGTATTTT	CASSHAVGTDTQYF
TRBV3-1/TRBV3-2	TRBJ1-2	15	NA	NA	TGTGCCAGCAGCCAAGATGGTATGAGAATTTATGGCTACACCTTC	CASSQDGMRIYGYTF
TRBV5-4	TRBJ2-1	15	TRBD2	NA	TGTGCCAGCACCTCAAAGGGACTAGCGGACAATGAGCAGTTCTTC	CASTSKGLADNEQFF
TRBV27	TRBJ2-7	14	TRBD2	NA	TGTGCCAGCAGTCCCAGACTAGCGCGGTACGAGCAGTACTTC	CASSPRLARYEQYF
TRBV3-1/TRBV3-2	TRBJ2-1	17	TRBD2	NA	TGTGCCAGCAGCCATTTGTCGGGGGGGCCTGTGAAAAATGAGCAGTTCTTC	CASSHLSGGPVKNEQFF
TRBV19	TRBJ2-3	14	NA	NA	TGTGCCAGTAATTTGGGGGGGGCCACAGATACGCAGTATTTT	CASNLGGATDTQYF
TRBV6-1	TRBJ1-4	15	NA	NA	TGTGCCAGCAGTGACCTCCCGTCCCCGAATGAAAAACTGTTTTTT	CASSDLPSPNEKLFF
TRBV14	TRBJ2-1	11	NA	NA	TGTGCCAGCAGCGGAGCACGAGAGCAGTTCTTC	CASSGAREQFF
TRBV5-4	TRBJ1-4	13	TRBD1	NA	TGTGCCAGTACAGGGGGGCCTAATGAAAAACTGTTTTTT	CASTGGPNEKLFF
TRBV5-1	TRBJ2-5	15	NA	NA	TGCGCCAGCAGCTTGGCCGGGATCCGACAAGAGACCCAGTACTTC	CASSLAGIRQETQYF
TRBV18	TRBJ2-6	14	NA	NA	TGTGCCAGCTCAACAGGATCTGGGGCCAACGTCCTGACTTTC	CASSTGSGANVLTF
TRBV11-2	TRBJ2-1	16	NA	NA	TGTGCCAGCAGCTTAGAGGGCGGGCCCTATGCCTATGAGCAGTTCTTC	CASSLEGGPYAYEQFF
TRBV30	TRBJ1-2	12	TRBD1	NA	TGTGCCTGGGGGACAGGCAACTATGGCTACACCTTC	CAWGTGNYGYTF
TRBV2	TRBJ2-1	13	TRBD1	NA	TGTGCCATGCAGGACAGGGGATACAATGAGCAGTTCTTC	CAMQDRGYNEQFF
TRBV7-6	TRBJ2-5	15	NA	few	TGTGCCAGCAGCCGGGGGACTGTAGGACAAGAGACCCAGTACTTC	CASSRGTVGQETQYF
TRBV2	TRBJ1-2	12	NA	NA	TGTGCCAGCGGCGGGGGGGCTTTAGGCTACACCTTC	CASGGGALGYTF
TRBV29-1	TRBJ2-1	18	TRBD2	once	TGCAGCGTTGAAGGAGGGCCGGGACTAGGCCGCTCCTACAATGAGCAGTTCTTC	CSVEGGPGLGRSYNEQFF
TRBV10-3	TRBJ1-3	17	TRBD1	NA	TGTGCCATCAGCGTCTCCGGGACAGGGATCTCTGGAAACACCATATATTTT	CAISVSGTGISGNTIYF
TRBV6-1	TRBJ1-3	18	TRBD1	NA	TGTGCCAGCAGTGAGGGGGTCACAGGGGACTCCTCTGGAAACACCATATATTTT	CASSEGVTGDSSGNTIYF
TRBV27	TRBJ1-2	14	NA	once	TGTGCCAGCAGTTCCTACGAGAATAACTATGGCTACACCTTC	CASSSYENNYGYTF
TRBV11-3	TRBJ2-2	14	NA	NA	TGTGCCAGCAGCTTACCGTGGGAGACCGGGGAGCTGTTTTTT	CASSLPWETGELFF
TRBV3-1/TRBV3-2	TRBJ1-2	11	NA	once	TGTGCCAGCAGCCTTCCAGGGTATTACACCTTC	CASSLPGYYTF
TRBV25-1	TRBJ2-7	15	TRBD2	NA	TGTGCCAGCAGGGCCCCAACTAGCGGGAGGTACGAGCAGTACTTC	CASRAPTSGRYEQYF
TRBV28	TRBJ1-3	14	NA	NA	TGTGCCAGCAACAGGGACGGCTCCGTTAGAACCATATATTTT	CASNRDGSVRTIYF
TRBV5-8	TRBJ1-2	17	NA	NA	TGTGCCAGCAGCTTGGCCGGCCTAGTGGGGAGGGACTATGGCTACACCTTC	CASSLAGLVGRDYGYTF
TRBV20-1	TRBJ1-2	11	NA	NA	TGCAGTGCGATTCGGGGCTATGGCTACACCTTC	CSAIRGYGYTF
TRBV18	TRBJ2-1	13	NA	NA	TGTGCCAGCTCACCACCAACCCTACCCGAGCAGTTCTTC	CASSPPTLPEQFF
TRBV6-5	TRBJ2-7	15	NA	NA	TGTGCCAGCAGGAACCGGGACACAGCCTCCTACGAGCAGTACTTC	CASRNRDTASYEQYF
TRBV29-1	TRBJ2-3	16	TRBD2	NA	TGCAGCGTCTCGGGGGGAGAGGTCATTGGCACAGATACGCAGTATTTT	CSVSGGEVIGTDTQYF
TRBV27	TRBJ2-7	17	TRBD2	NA	TGTGCCAGCAGTTTTGGGACAGGACTAGCGGGCTCCTACGAGCAGTACTTC	CASSFGTGLAGSYEQYF
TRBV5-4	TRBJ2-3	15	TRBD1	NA	TGTGCCAGCAGCACGACAGGGATGGGGACAGATACGCAGTATTTT	CASSTTGMGTDTQYF
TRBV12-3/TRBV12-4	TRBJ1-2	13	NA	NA	TGTGCCAGCAGCCCCAGGGATGACGGGGGCTACACCTTC	CASSPRDDGGYTF
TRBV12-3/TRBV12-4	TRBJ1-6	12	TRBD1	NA	TGTGCCAGCAGTACCTACAGGGGCCCCCTCCACTTT	CASSTYRGPLHF
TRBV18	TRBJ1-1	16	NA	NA	TGTGCCAGCTCACTTTCCCCCCACAGGGCGAACACTGAAGCTTTCTTT	CASSLSPHRANTEAFF
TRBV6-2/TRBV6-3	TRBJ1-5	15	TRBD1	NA	TGTGCCAGCAGCAACAGGGGGCGGGAGGTTCAGCCCCAGCATTTT	CASSNRGREVQPQHF
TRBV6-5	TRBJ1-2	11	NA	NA	TGTGCCAGCAGAGGGGGGGGTGGCTACACCTTC	CASRGGGGYTF
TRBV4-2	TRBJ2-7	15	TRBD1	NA	TGTGCCAGCAGCCACACCGGGACAGGGGGTCCCGAGCAGTACTTC	CASSHTGTGGPEQYF
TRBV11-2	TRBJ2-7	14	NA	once	TGTGCCAGCAGATCCGCGGGGACCTCCTACGAGCAGTACTTC	CASRSAGTSYEQYF
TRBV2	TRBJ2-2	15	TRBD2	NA	TGTGCCAGCAGTTACGGCGGGGGGGCCAACGGGGAGCTGTTTTTT	CASSYGGGANGELFF
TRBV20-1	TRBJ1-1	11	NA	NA	TGCAGTGCTAGGGACAGCGCTGAAGCTTTCTTT	CSARDSAEAFF
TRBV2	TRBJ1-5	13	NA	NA	TGTGCCTCCCAGGGGCCCCTCAATCAGCCCCAGCATTTT	CASQGPLNQPQHF